These 8 T cell receptor beta chains came from one sample sequenced in a study of blood T cell repertoires in COVID-19. Sequencing was performed with immunoSEQ multiplex PCR; in TCRdb, only in-frame clones are kept and a portion is missing. The table includes roughly 670,000 clones, about 90% detected once. Sequenced input: peripheral blood. Receptors originate from a woman aged 18-29 years with acute or convalescent COVID-19.

The J gene is TRBJ2-7, the V gene TRBV4-1, with a tentative D call TRBD1 (6 bases). V lost 1 base and J lost 3, with 7 bases in between. Germline assignment: CDR1 MGHRA and CDR2 YSYEKL. The CDR3 loop spans 13 amino acids. The CDR3 sequence: CASSQGTDYEQYF. The CDR3 DNA is TGCGCCAGCAGCCAAGGGACAGACTACGAGCAGTACTTC.

This chain links TRBV6-2 or TRBV6-3 with TRBJ2-2; D might be TRBD2 (5 bases). This CDR3 has 18 amino acids. In germline, CDR1 is MNHEY, CDR2 SVGEGT. The ends were cut back, 6 bases at V and 1 base at J, with 21 bases in the middle. DNA for the CDR3: TGTGCCAGCAGCCCTTCCCTGTGGACTGCAGTGAACACCGGGGAGCTGTTTTTT. It codes for CASSPSLWTAVNTGELFF.

The CDR3 sequence: CASSGQTGLDTEAFF. The DNA of the CDR3 is TGTGCCAGCAGCGGCCAGACAGGGTTGGACACTGAAGCTTTCTTT. The rearrangement uses TRBV21-1 and TRBJ1-1; the table assigns TRBD1, which was not confirmed against the DNA. TRBV21-1 is a known pseudogene. This CDR3 spans 15 amino acids.

This chain joins TRBV30 and TRBJ1-4; D is perhaps TRBD1 (5 bases). Germline CDR1 GTSNPN, CDR2 SVGIG (reference sequence). V was shortened by 7 bases and J by 4 bases, with 16 bases between the two germline ends. The CDR3 spans 14 residues. The CDR3 loop reads CASPWEGLNEKLFF. The CDR3 region has the DNA TGTGCCTCCCCGTGGGAGGGACTTAATGAAAAACTGTTTTTT.

This chain uses TRBV9 with TRBJ2-3; the D gene is possibly TRBD1 (6 bases). CDR1 and CDR2 from the germline V gene are SGDLS and YYNGEE. This CDR3 comprises 19 residues. The V and J ends lost 3 bases and 3 bases respectively, with 26 bases between them. This CDR3 is CASSASTGTRTSNTDTQYF. In DNA form, the CDR3 reads TGTGCCAGCAGCGCCTCTACAGGGACCCGGACCTCCAATACAGATACGCAGTATTTT.

V gene TRBV9 combines with J gene TRBJ1-1; D remains ambiguous. The CDR3 runs 14 residues. Germline CDR1 reads SGDLS; CDR2 reads YYNGEE. Trimming shortened V by 0 bases and J by 1 base, and 7 bases separated the two germline ends. CDR3: CASSVGRANTEAFF. In DNA, the CDR3 is TGTGCCAGCAGCGTAGGGAGGGCGAACACTGAAGCTTTCTTT.

V is TRBV29-1 and J is TRBJ2-7; 10 positions match TRBD1. V dropped 7 bases and J dropped 4; count of bases not matched to a gene: 4. The CDR3 totals 12 residues. Germline CDR1 reads SQVTM; CDR2 reads ANQGSEA. The CDR3 coding sequence is TGCAGCGCCGGGACAGGGGTTTACGAGCAGTACTTC. Protein sequence: CSAGTGVYEQYF.

A single count supports this clone. V is TRBV4-1 and J is TRBJ1-1; D is perhaps TRBD1 (6 bases). Between the trimmed V and J ends, which lost 3 bases and 3 bases, there was a span of 11 bases. Germline CDR1 is MGHRA and CDR2 is YSYEKL. The CDR3 length is 14 residues. CDR3 sequence: CASSQSNRDTEAFF. The CDR3 DNA reads as TGCGCCAGCAGCCAGAGTAACAGGGACACTGAAGCTTTCTTT.